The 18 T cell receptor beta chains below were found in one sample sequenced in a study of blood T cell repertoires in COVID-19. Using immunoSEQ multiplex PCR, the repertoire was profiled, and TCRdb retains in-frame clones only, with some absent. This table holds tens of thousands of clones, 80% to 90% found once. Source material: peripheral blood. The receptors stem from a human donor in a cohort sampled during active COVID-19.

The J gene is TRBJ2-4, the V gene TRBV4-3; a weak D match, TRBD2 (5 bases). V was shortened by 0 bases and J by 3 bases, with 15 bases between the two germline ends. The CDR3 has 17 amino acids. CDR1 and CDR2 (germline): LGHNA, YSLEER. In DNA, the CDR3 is TGCGCCAGCAGCCAAGATCTGTATGAACGGGGCAAAAACATTCAGTACTTC. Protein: CASSQDLYERGKNIQYF.

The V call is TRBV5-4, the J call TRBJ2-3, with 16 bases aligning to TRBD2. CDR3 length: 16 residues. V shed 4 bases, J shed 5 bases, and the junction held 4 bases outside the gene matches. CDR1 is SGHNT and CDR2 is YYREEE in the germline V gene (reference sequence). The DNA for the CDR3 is TGTGCCAGCAGCGCTGGGACTAGCGGGAGGGAAGATACGCAGTATTTT. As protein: CASSAGTSGREDTQYF.

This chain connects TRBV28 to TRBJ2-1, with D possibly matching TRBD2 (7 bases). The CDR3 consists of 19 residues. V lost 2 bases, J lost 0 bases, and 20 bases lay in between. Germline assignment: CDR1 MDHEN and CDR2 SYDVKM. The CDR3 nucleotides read TGTGCCAGCAGTTTAGGACGGAGGGGGGGAACTTACTCCTACAATGAGCAGTTCTTC. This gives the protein CASSLGRRGGTYSYNEQFF.

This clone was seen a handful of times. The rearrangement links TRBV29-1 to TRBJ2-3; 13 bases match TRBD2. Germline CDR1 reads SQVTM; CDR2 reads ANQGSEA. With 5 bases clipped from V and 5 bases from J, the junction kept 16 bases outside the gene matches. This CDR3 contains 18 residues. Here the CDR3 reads CSVLGTSGAQGQKDTQYF. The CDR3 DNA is TGCAGCGTTCTCGGGACTAGCGGGGCCCAAGGCCAGAAAGATACGCAGTATTTT.

The CDR3 DNA reads TGTGCCAGCAGCCGGCGGGCAGTCACGAACACCGGGGAGCTGTTTTTT. This encodes CASSRRAVTNTGELFF. This rearrangement joins TRBV7-8 to TRBJ2-2; tentative D call: TRBD2 (5 bases). Trimming removed 5 bases from V and 0 bases from J, with 13 bases in between. The CDR3 runs to 16 residues. Germline lookup yields CDR1 SGHVS and CDR2 FQNEAQ. The full variable domain, completed using reference TRBV7-8 and TRBJ2-2, is GAGVSQSPRYKVAKRGQDVALRCDPISGHVSLFWYQQALGQGPEFLTYFQNEAQLDKSGLPSDRFFAERPEGSVSTLKIQRTQQEDSAVYLCASSRRAVTNTGELFFGEGSRLTVL.

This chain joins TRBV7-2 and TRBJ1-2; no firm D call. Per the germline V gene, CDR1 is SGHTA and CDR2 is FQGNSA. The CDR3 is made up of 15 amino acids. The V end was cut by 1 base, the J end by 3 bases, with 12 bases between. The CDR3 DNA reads TGTGCCAGCAGCTTAGTGTTCCAAGCCGACTATGGCTACACCTTC. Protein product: CASSLVFQADYGYTF.

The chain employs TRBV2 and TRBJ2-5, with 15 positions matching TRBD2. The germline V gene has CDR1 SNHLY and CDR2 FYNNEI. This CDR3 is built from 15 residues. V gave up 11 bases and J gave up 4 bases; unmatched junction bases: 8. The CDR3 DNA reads TGTGCCGGGGGACTAGCGGGGGGAAGATCAGAGACCCAGTACTTC. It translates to CAGGLAGGRSETQYF.

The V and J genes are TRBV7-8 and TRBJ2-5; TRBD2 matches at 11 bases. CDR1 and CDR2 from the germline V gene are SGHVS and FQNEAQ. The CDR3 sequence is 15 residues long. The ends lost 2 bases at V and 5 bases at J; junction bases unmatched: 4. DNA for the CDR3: TGTGCCAGCAGCTTAAGACTAGCGGGGCGGGAGACCCAGTACTTC. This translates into CASSLRLAGRETQYF.

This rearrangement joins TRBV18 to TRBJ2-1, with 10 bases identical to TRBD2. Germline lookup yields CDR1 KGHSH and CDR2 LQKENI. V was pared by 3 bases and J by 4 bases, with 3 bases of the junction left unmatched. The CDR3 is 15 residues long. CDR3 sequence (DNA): TGTGCCAGCTCACCCGGGACTAGCGTTTACAATGAGCAGTTCTTC. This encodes CASSPGTSVYNEQFF.

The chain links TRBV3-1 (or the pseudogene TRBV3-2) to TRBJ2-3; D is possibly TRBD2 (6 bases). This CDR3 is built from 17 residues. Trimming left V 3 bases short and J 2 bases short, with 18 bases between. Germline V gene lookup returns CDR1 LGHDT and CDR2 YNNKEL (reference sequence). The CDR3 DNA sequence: TGTGCCAGCAGCCATCGCCCCGGTCGGGGGATCACAGATACGCAGTATTTT. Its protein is CASSHRPGRGITDTQYF.

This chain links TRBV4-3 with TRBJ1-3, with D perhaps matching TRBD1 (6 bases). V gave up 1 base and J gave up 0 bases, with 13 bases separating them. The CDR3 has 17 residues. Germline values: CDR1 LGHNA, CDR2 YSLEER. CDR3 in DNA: TGCGCCAGCAGCCAAGCCTACAGGGCCGCCTCTGGAAACACCATATATTTT. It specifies CASSQAYRAASGNTIYF.

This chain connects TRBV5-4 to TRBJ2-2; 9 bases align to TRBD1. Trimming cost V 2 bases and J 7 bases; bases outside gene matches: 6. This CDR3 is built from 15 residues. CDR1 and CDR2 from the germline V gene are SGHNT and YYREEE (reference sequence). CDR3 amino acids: CASSLPTGGNGELFF. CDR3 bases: TGTGCCAGCAGCTTACCGACAGGGGGGAACGGGGAGCTGTTTTTT.

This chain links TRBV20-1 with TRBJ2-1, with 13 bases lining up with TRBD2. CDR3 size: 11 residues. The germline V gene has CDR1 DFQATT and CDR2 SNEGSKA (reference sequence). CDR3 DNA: TGCAGCGGACTAGCGGGGGCCGAGCAGTTCTTC. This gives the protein CSGLAGAEQFF.

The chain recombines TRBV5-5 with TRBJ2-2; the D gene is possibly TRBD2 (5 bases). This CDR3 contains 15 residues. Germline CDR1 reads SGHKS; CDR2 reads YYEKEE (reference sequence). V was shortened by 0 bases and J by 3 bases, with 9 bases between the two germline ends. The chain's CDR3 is CASSLGELYTGELFF. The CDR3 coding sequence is TGTGCCAGCAGCTTGGGGGAGTTGTACACCGGGGAGCTGTTTTTT.

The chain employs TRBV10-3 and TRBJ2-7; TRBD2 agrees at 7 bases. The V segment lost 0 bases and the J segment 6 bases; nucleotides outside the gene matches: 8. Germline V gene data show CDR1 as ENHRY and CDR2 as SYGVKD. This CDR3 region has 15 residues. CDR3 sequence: CAISESLRETLEQYF. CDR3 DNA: TGTGCCATCAGTGAGTCGCTGCGGGAGACGCTCGAGCAGTACTTC.

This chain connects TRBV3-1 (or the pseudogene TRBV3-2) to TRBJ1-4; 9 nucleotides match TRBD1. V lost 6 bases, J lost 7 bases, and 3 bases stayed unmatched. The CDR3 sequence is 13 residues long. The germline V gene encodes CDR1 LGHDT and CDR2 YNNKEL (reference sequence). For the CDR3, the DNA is TGTGCCAGCAGGGGGACAGGGTTTGAAAAACTGTTTTTT. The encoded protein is CASRGTGFEKLFF.

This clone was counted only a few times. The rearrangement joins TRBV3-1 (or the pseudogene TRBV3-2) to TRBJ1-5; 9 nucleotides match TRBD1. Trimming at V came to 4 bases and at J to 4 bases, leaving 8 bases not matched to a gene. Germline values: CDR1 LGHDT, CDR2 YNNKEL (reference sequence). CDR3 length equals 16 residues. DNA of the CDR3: TGTGCCAGCAGCCGATGGACAGGGGAAGCTAATCAGCCCCAGCATTTT. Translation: CASSRWTGEANQPQHF.

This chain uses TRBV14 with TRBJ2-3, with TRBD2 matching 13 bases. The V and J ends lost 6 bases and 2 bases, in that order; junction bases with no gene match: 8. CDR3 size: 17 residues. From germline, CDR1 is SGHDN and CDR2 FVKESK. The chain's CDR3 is CASRQTSGGMDTDTQYF. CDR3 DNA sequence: TGTGCCAGCAGACAGACTAGCGGGGGGATGGACACAGATACGCAGTATTTT.